This T cell receptor beta chain was identified in a study of OX40 agonist ivuxolimab in advanced cancers. The germline V gene encodes CDR1 SGHVS and CDR2 FQNEAQ. V was pared by 10 bases and J by 4 bases, with 20 bases between. This CDR3 region has 15 residues. Clones were sequenced by immunoSEQ multiplex PCR, and TCRdb holds only the in-frame ones, with some missing. Here the sample spans tens of thousands of clones, about 87% being singletons. The receptor was isolated from an adult with an advanced solid tumor such as melanoma, head and neck, liver or kidney cancer. Sample: CD4+ or CD8+ T cells sorted from blood, taken in a trial of the OX40 agonist ivuxolimab. The chain is built from TRBV7-8 and TRBJ1-3; a possible D gene is TRBD1 (5 bases). The CDR3 region is CATPTRAEGGNTIYF. CDR3 nucleotides: TGTGCCACACCTACGAGGGCGGAGGGGGGAAACACCATATATTTT. Full variable domain (outside the CDR3, taken from reference TRBV7-8 and TRBJ1-3): GAGVSQSPRYKVAKRGQDVALRCDPISGHVSLFWYQQALGQGPEFLTYFQNEAQLDKSGLPSDRFFAERPEGSVSTLKIQRTQQEDSAVYLCATPTRAEGGNTIYFGEGSWLTVV.